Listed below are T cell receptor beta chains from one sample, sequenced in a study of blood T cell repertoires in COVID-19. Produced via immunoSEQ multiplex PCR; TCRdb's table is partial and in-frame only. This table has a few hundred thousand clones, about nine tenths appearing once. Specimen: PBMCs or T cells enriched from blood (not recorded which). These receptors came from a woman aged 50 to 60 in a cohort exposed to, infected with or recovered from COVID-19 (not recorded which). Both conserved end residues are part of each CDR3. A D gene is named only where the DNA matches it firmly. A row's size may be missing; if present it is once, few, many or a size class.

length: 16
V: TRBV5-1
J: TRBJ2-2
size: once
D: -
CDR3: CASSLDGSRVAGELFF
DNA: TGCGCCAGCAGCTTGGACGGGAGCAGGGTTGCCGGGGAGCTGTTTTTT

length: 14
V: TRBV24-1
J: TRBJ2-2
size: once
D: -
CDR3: CATSGHSGTGELFF
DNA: TGTGCCACCAGTGGTCATTCGGGGACCGGGGAGCTGTTTTTT

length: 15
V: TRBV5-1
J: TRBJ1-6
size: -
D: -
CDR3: CASSLDTGPQVALHF
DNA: TGCGCCAGCAGCTTGGACACAGGGCCCCAAGTGGCCCTCCACTTT

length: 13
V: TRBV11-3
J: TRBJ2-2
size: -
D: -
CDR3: CASSPSRTGELFF
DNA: TGTGCCAGCAGCCCCTCCCGGACCGGGGAGCTGTTTTTT

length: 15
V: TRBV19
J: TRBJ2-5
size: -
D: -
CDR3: CASSRTAISGETQYF
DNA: TGTGCCAGTAGTAGGACAGCTATTTCCGGAGAGACCCAGTACTTC

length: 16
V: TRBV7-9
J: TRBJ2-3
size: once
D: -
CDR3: CASSLFEAANPDTQYF
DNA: TGTGCCAGCAGCTTATTTGAGGCGGCGAATCCAGATACGCAGTATTTT

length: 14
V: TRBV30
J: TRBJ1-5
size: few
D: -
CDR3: CAWSVRGGWEPQHF
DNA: TGTGCCTGGAGTGTCCGAGGGGGATGGGAGCCCCAGCATTTT

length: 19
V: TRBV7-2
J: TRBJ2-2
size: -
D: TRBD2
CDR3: CASSPWTSGGLREPGELFF
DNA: TGTGCCAGCAGCCCATGGACTAGCGGGGGGCTCCGGGAGCCCGGGGAGCTGTTTTTT

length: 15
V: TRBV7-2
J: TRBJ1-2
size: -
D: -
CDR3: CASSLQGPQTHGYTF
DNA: TGTGCCAGCAGCTTGCAGGGTCCCCAAACGCATGGCTACACCTTC

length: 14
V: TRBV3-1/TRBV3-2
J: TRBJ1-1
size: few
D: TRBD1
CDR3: CASSVQGRDTEAFF
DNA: TGTGCCAGCAGCGTACAGGGGCGGGACACTGAAGCTTTCTTT

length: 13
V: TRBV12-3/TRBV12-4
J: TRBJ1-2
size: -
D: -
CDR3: CASSLEPPGGYTF
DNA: TGTGCCAGCAGTTTAGAGCCCCCCGGTGGCTACACCTTC

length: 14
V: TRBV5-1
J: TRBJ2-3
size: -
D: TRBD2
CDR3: CASNRGGSTDTQYF
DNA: TGCGCCAGCAATCGGGGGGGAAGCACAGATACGCAGTATTTT

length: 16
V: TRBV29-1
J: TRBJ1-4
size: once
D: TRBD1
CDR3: CSVELVGGTGLEKLFF
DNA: TGCAGCGTTGAATTGGTCGGAGGGACAGGGCTTGAGAAACTGTTTTTT

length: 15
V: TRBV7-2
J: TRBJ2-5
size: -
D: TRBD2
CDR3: CASSLSVGTSGRQYF
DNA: TGTGCCAGCAGCTTATCGGTTGGGACTAGCGGACGCCAGTACTTC

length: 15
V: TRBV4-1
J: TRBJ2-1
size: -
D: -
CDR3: CASSQDGVRDNEQFF
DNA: TGCGCCAGCAGCCAAGATGGGGTGCGGGACAATGAGCAGTTCTTC

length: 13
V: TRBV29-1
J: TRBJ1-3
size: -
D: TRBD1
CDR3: CSVTGASGNTIYF
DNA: TGCAGCGTGACAGGGGCCTCTGGAAACACCATATATTTT

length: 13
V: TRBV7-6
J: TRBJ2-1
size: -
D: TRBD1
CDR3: CASHGQGAGEQFF
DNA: TGTGCCAGCCACGGACAGGGGGCAGGTGAGCAGTTCTTC

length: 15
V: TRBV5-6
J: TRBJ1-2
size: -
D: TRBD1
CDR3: CASSWGQGARRGYTF
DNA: TGTGCCAGCAGCTGGGGACAGGGGGCACGGAGGGGCTACACCTTC

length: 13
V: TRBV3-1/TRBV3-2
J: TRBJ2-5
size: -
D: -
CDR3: CASSRGVEETQYF
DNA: TGTGCCAGCAGCCGGGGAGTAGAGGAGACCCAGTACTTC

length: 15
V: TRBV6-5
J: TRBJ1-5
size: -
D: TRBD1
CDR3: CASSSGQGAYQPQHF
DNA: TGTGCCAGCAGTTCAGGACAGGGGGCATATCAGCCCCAGCATTTT

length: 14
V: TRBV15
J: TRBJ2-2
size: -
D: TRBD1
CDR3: CATSIRQGSGELFF
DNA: TGTGCCACCAGCATACGACAGGGTTCCGGGGAGCTGTTTTTT

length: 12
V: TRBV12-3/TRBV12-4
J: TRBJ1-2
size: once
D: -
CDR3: CASSLSSYGYTF
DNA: TGTGCCAGCAGTTTATCCAGCTATGGCTACACCTTC

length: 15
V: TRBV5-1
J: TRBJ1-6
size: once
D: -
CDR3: CASSSTGPYNSPLHF
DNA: TGCGCCAGCAGCTCGACAGGACCTTATAATTCACCCCTCCACTTT

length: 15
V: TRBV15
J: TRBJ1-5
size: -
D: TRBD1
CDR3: CATSSGDRGPQPQHF
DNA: TGTGCCACCAGCAGCGGGGACAGGGGTCCTCAGCCCCAGCATTTT

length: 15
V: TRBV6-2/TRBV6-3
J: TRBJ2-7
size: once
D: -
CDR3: CASSYLGAGSYEQYF
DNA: TGTGCCAGCAGTTACCTGGGCGCGGGATCCTACGAGCAGTACTTC

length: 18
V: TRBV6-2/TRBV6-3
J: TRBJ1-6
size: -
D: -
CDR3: CASSSDRILGERNSPLHF
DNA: TGTGCCAGCAGCTCTGACAGAATTCTAGGCGAGAGGAATTCACCCCTCCACTTT

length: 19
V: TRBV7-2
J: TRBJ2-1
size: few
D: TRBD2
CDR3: CASSSRGFSGGAAYNEQFF
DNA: TGTGCCAGCAGCTCCCGCGGTTTTAGCGGGGGCGCGGCCTACAATGAGCAGTTCTTC

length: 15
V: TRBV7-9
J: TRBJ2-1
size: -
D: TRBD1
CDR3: CASSLTGDGENEQFF
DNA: TGTGCCAGCAGCCTGACAGGGGATGGGGAGAATGAGCAGTTCTTC

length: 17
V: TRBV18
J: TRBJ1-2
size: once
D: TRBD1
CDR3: CASSPYTTGGMGNGYTF
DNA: TGTGCCAGCTCACCATATACGACAGGGGGCATGGGGAATGGCTACACCTTC

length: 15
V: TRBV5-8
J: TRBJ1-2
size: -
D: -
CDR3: CASSLAVSGRYGYTF
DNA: TGTGCCAGCAGCTTGGCCGTTTCAGGCCGCTATGGCTACACCTTC

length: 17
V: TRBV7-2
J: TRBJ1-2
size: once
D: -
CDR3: CASSLTQGGQGSSGYTF
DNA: TGTGCCAGCAGCTTAACTCAGGGTGGGCAGGGTTCGAGTGGCTACACCTTC

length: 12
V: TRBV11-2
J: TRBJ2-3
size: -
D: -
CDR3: CASRSEEDTQYF
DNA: TGTGCCAGCAGGTCTGAGGAGGATACGCAGTATTTT

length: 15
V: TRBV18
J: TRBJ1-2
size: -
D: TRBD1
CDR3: CASSGDRGLSYGYTF
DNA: TGTGCCAGCTCAGGCGACAGGGGGCTAAGCTATGGCTACACCTTC

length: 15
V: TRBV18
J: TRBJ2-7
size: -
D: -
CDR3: CASSPPSRGTYEQYF
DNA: TGTGCCAGCTCACCACCGTCAAGGGGGACCTACGAGCAGTACTTC

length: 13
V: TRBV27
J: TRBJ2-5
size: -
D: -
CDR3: CASSYPRSETQYF
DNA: TGTGCCAGCAGTTATCCCAGGTCAGAGACCCAGTACTTC

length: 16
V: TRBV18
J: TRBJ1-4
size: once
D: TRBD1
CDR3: CASSPGQATTNEKLFF
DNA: TGTGCCAGCTCACCGGGACAGGCCACGACTAATGAAAAACTGTTTTTT

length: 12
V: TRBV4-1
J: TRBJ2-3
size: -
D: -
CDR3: CASSRHTDTQYF
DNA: TGCGCCAGCAGCCGGCACACAGATACGCAGTATTTT

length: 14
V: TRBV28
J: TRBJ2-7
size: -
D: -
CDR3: CASSSSGSLYEQYF
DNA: TGTGCCAGCAGTTCCTCCGGGAGCCTCTACGAGCAGTACTTC

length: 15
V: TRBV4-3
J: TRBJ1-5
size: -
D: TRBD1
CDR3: CASSLTTGNNQPQHF
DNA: TGCGCCAGCAGCCTTACGACAGGGAATAATCAGCCCCAGCATTTT

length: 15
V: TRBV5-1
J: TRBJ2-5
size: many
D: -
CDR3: CASSLEPAVQETQYF
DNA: TGCGCCAGCAGCTTGGAACCAGCGGTACAAGAGACCCAGTACTTC

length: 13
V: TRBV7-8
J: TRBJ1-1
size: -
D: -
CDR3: CASSRDRNTEAFF
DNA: TGTGCCAGCAGCCGTGACAGGAACACTGAAGCTTTCTTT

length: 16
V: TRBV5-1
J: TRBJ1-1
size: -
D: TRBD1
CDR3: CASTTDRGGLSSEAFF
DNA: TGCGCCAGCACCACGGACAGGGGGGGCCTAAGTAGTGAAGCTTTCTTT

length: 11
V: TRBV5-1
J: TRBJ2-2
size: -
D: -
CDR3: CASKTTGELFF
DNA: TGCGCCAGCAAAACTACCGGGGAGCTGTTTTTT

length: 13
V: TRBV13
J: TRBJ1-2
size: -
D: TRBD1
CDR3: CASSRDRSRGYTF
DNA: TGTGCCAGCAGCAGGGACAGGAGCAGGGGCTACACCTTC

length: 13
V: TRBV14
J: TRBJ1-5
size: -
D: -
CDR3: CASSPSGVPPQHF
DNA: TGTGCCAGCAGCCCAAGCGGGGTCCCGCCCCAGCATTTT

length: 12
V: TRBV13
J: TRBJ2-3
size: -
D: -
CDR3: CAPGWLPASQYF
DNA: TGTGCCCCAGGGTGGCTCCCGGCGTCGCAGTATTTT

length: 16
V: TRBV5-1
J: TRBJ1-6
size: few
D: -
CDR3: CASSKEGGAATSPLHF
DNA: TGCGCCAGCAGCAAAGAGGGAGGGGCCGCCACGAGCCCCCTCCACTTT

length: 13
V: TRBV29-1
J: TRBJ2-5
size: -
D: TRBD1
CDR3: CSVEDRMMETQYF
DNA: TGCAGCGTTGAGGACAGGATGATGGAGACCCAGTACTTC

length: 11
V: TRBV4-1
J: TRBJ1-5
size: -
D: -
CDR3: CASSHRGPQHF
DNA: TGCGCCAGCAGCCACCGAGGGCCCCAGCATTTT

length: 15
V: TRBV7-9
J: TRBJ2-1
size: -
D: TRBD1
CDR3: CASSKRQGAYNEQFF
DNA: TGTGCCAGCAGCAAAAGACAGGGGGCCTACAATGAGCAGTTCTTC

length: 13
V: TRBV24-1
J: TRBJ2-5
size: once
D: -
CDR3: CATSVSGEETQYF
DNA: TGTGCCACCAGTGTTTCAGGGGAAGAGACCCAGTACTTC

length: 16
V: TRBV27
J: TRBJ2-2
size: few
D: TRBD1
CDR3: CASSNRDRGRTGELFF
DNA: TGTGCCAGCAGTAACCGGGACAGGGGGCGGACCGGGGAGCTGTTTTTT

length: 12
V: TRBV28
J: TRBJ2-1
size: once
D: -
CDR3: CASSLSLNEQFF
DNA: TGTGCCAGCAGTCTATCCTTGAATGAGCAGTTCTTC

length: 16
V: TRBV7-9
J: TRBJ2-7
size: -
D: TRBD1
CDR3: CASSLGPGQGKDEQYF
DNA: TGTGCCAGCAGCTTAGGACCGGGACAGGGGAAAGACGAGCAGTACTTC

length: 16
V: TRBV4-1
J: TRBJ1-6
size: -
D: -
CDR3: CASSQGEGVGNSPLHF
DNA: TGCGCCAGCAGCCAAGGGGAAGGGGTGGGTAATTCACCCCTCCACTTT

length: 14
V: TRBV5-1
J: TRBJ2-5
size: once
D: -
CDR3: CASSLLGQGETQYF
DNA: TGCGCCAGCAGCCTCCTAGGGCAGGGAGAGACCCAGTACTTC

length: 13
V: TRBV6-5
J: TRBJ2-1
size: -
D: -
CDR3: CASRRPRVGEQFF
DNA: TGTGCCAGCAGGCGACCCCGGGTGGGTGAGCAGTTCTTC

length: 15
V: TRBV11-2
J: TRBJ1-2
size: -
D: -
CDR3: CASSSGFGGNYGYTF
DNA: TGTGCCAGCAGCTCTGGTTTCGGGGGGAACTATGGCTACACCTTC

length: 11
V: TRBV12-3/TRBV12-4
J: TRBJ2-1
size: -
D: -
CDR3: CASSNYNEQFF
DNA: TGTGCCAGCAGCAATTACAATGAGCAGTTCTTC